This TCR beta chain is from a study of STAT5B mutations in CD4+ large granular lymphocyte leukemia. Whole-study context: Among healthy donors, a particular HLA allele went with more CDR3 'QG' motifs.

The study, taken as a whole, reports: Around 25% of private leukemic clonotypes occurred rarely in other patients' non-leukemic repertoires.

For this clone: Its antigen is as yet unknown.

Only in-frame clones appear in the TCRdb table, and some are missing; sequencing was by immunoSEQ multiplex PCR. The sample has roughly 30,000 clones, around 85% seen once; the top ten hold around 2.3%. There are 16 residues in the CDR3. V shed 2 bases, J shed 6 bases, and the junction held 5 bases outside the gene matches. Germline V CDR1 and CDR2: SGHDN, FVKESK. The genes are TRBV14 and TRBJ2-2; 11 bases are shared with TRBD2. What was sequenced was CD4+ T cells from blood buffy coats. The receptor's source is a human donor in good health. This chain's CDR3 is CASSQRPGLAAGELFF. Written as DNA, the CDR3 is TGTGCCAGCAGCCAAAGGCCGGGACTAGCGGCCGGGGAGCTGTTTTTT.